The 8 T cell receptor beta chains below come from one sample, sequenced in a study of beta chain features in type 1 diabetes. What was sequenced were expressed TCRB transcripts, since all of the isolated RNA had been reverse transcribed. Method: immunoSEQ multiplex PCR; TCRdb's copy keeps in-frame clones and lacks some. The table includes several thousand clones, about four fifths detected once. The specimen was Tregs from blood. The origin of the receptors is a woman aged 18-30 years in good health.

This clone was counted a single time. The chain links TRBV9 to TRBJ2-7; TRBD1 agrees at 9 bases. Per the germline V gene, CDR1 is SGDLS and CDR2 is YYNGEE. The length of the CDR3 is 17 residues. The J segment lost 7 bases and the V segment lost 4 bases, leaving 18 bases of the junction unmatched. Here the CDR3 DNA reads TGTGCCAGCAGCCCCCACCACTACAGGGGGCAACAGGGAGAGCAGTACTTC. It specifies CASSPHHYRGQQGEQYF.

This clone was recorded once. This rearrangement joins TRBV5-1 to TRBJ2-3, with TRBD2 identical over 13 bases. The germline V gene has CDR1 SGHRS and CDR2 YFSETQ. Trimming removed 5 bases from V and 0 bases from J; junction bases left unmatched: 3. The CDR3 totals 16 residues. CDR3 coding DNA: TGCGCCAGCAGGGTGGGACTAGCGGGGAGCACAGATACGCAGTATTTT. It is translated as CASRVGLAGSTDTQYF.

This chain uses TRBV6-1 with TRBJ2-1; 8 bases fit TRBD1. CDR1 and CDR2 from the germline V gene are MNHNS and SASEGT. With 1 base clipped from V and 4 bases from J, the junction kept 3 bases outside the gene matches. The CDR3 totals 15 residues. CDR3 region: CASSEGGQVYNEQFF. The CDR3 DNA reads TGTGCCAGCAGTGAAGGGGGACAGGTTTACAATGAGCAGTTCTTC.

The chain uses TRBV2 and TRBJ1-1; 7 bases align to TRBD1. Germline lookup yields CDR1 SNHLY and CDR2 FYNNEI. The CDR3 contains 13 residues. Germline trimming cut 6 bases from V and 0 bases from J; bases unmatched to any gene: 1. In nucleotides, the CDR3 is TGTGCCAGCAGCGACAGGGTGAACACTGAAGCTTTCTTT. Translating gives CASSDRVNTEAFF.

The chain employs TRBV19 and TRBJ2-1; weak D call: TRBD2 (5 bases). V lost 5 bases to trimming and J lost 4 bases, with 15 bases between them. The CDR3 runs 15 residues. Germline CDR1 and CDR2: LNHDA and SQIVND (reference sequence). The CDR3 DNA is TGTGCCAGTAGTGGTAGGACTTGGGGTTACAATGAGCAGTTCTTC. Protein product: CASSGRTWGYNEQFF.

The genes are TRBV6-1 and TRBJ2-1; D may be TRBD1 (7 bases). CDR3 length equals 15 residues. Between the trimmed V and J ends, which lost 2 bases and 9 bases, there was a span of 17 bases. Germline lookup yields CDR1 MNHNS and CDR2 SASEGT. In DNA form, the CDR3 reads TGTGCCAGCAGTGAAAGGCCAGGGGGGTCAGGTGAGCAGTTCTTC. It encodes CASSERPGGSGEQFF.

The V call is TRBV4-1, the J call TRBJ1-4; 7 positions match TRBD1. J lost 8 bases, V lost 2 bases, and 11 bases had no gene match. CDR3 size: 16 residues. Germline values: CDR1 MGHRA, CDR2 YSYEKL. CDR3 DNA: TGCGCCAGCAGCCAATCCATCGGGCCAGGGGGAGAAAAACTGTTTTTT. The encoded protein is CASSQSIGPGGEKLFF.

In its sample, this clone was seen a few times. The rearrangement uses TRBV2 and TRBJ2-5; no clear D. Looked up from germline, CDR1 is SNHLY and CDR2 is FYNNEI. Trimming removed 2 bases from V and 7 bases from J, with 5 bases in between. There are 11 residues in the CDR3. CDR3 amino acids: CASSEPRTQYF. For the CDR3, the DNA is TGTGCCAGCAGTGAACCCCGGACCCAGTACTTC.